One T cell receptor beta chain is described in this entry. The target antigen is unknown. Germline V CDR1 and CDR2: LGHDT, YNNKEL (reference sequence). CDR3 length equals 16 residues. The trim removed 0 bases at V and 8 bases at J, leaving 6 bases unmatched. The data are from a study of T-cell memory formation after mild COVID-19. Whole-study results and caveats: Contracting clones, day 15 to 85, had balanced CD4/CD8, and later expanders favored CD4+.

Each CDR3 protein is one row after TCRdb ran MiXCR on the 5' RACE reads. The sample yields about 600,000 distinct CDR3 sequences, about a fifth seen once. This chain joins TRBV3-1 and TRBJ1-4; 10 bases align to TRBD1. The sequenced sample was PBMCs or a T cell subset sorted from them (not recorded which). This receptor was identified in an adult woman who had mild COVID-19 (a few samples of this study predate the infection). Cell type and time point are not known. CDR3 nucleotides: TGTGCCAGCAGCCAAGATTACCGGGACAGGGGAGAAAAACTGTTTTTT. Protein: CASSQDYRDRGEKLFF.